The clone carrying this T cell receptor beta chain was observed a few times. This sample was taken from a study of blood T cell repertoires in COVID-19. The CDR3 runs 15 residues. CDR1 is SGHTS, CDR2 YDEGEE, per germline. V lost 4 bases, J lost 0 bases, and 6 bases stayed unmatched. The repertoire was sequenced with immunoSEQ multiplex PCR; TCRdb's copy has only in-frame clones and lacks some. The sample lists a few hundred thousand clones; about 88% were seen once. The source of this sequence is a woman aged 60-75 years with COVID-19, enrolled during active disease. Sequencing was done on a sample of peripheral blood. V gene TRBV5-8 combines with J gene TRBJ1-2, with TRBD1 identical over 7 bases. The CDR3 nucleotides are TGTGCCAGCAGCAGCCGACAGGGCCCTAACTATGGCTACACCTTC. It specifies CASSSRQGPNYGYTF.